This T cell receptor (beta chain) was identified during a study of control samples from healthy donors and cancer patients. Data came from immunoSEQ multiplex PCR; TCRdb stores just in-frame clones and leaves some out. The sample gives over 65,000 clones, roughly 92% of which show up once; about 6.2% is in the top ten. V was cut by 0 bases and J by 2 bases, with 10 bases left in between. CDR1 is MNHEY and CDR2 is SVGAGI in the germline V gene. The CDR3 spans 16 residues. The genes are TRBV6-5 and TRBJ1-4; a weak D match, TRBD1 (6 bases). The clonotype originates from a woman aged 35 to 49 in good health. Material for sequencing was blood. CDR3 nucleotide sequence: TGTGCCAGCAGTTACTCCCAGGGGTTGACTAATGAAAAACTGTTTTTT. Its translation: CASSYSQGLTNEKLFF.